This T cell receptor beta chain derives from a study of blood T cell repertoires in COVID-19. Turning to the study itself: The United States, Italy and Spain provided the acute and convalescent COVID-19 samples. Sources were T cells, B-cell-depleted T cells, or PBMCs; the material itself was cDNA or gDNA.

In the original processing: Using reference gene primer amplification, nucleated cell counts were estimated. Sequencing used immunoSEQ multiplex PCR; TCRdb keeps in-frame clones, though not all of them. V, J and clone size are those of that table, while D and trimming were read from the DNA. The sample lists 25,000 to 30,000 clones, nearly 90% occurring once. The CDR3 has 15 amino acids. Between the trimmed V and J ends, which lost 5 bases and 1 base, there was a span of 15 bases. Germline CDR1 LNHDA, CDR2 SQIVND (reference sequence). Source material: peripheral blood. V is TRBV19 and J is TRBJ2-7; TRBD2 might be the D (6 bases). The TCR comes from a human donor with acute or convalescent COVID-19. The donor label of this sample is uncertain. CDR3 loop: CASSLLAYDSYEQYF. The CDR3 DNA sequence: TGTGCCAGTAGTTTACTAGCCTACGATTCCTACGAGCAGTACTTC.